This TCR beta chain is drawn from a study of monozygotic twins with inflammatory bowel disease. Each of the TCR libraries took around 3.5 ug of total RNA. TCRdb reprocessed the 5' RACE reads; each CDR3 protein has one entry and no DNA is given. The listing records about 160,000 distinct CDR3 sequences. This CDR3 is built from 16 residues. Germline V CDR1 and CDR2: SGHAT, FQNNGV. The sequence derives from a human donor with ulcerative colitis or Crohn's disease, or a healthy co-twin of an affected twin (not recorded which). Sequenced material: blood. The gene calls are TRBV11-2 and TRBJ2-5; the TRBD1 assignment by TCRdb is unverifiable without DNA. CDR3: CASRLRTGHPQETQYF.